The clone carrying this TCR beta chain appeared a few times. What it binds is not known. Germline V gives CDR1 SGHDN, CDR2 FVKESK. V lost 3 bases and J lost 2, with 9 bases in between. CDR3 size: 14 residues. These data belong to a study of identical twins. Study-wide results and caveats: Researchers reported excess low generation probability among twin-shared out-of-frame alpha sequences. Excess sharing between twins was weaker in beta out-of-frame sequences. Zero-insertion findings could be partly confounded by invariant cells (MAIT and iNKT cells).

Template switching, a step in the protocol, added a universal primer site, and cDNA carried unique molecular identifiers. TCRdb re-called the 5' RACE reads with MiXCR, one entry per CDR3 protein. Of just over 450,000 distinct CDR3 sequences in the sample, 14% were seen once. The same data also contributed to another study, on yellow fever vaccine responses in identical twins.

The sample consisted of CD4+ T cells sorted from blood. The chain couples TRBV14 to TRBJ2-3; tentatively, D is TRBD1 (5 bases). The clonotype comes from a woman aged 18-35 years in good health. DNA for the CDR3: TGTGCCAGCAGCCAGCAGGGTCCCACAGATACGCAGTATTTT. Its translation is CASSQQGPTDTQYF.